This TCR beta chain originates from a study of shared clonotypes between healthy human individuals. The overall study: Each donor's CD4 naive and CD4 memory cells filled three plates apiece, CD8 naive two, and CD8 memory one.

Clones were sequenced by immunoSEQ multiplex PCR, and TCRdb holds only the in-frame ones, with some missing. This table has roughly 1,500,000 clones, approximately 98.5% appearing once. Germline V CDR1 and CDR2: LNHDA, SQIVND (reference sequence). Trimming cost V 8 bases and J 0 bases, with 23 bases left between them. CDR3 length: 18 amino acids. CD4+ cells yielded CD45RA+ naive and CD45RA-negative memory subsets. As for this clone: The antigen remains unidentified.

The study, taken as a whole, reports: The represented genetic and exposure-history diversity was limited by the small number of donors. Rarefaction exposed incomplete sorted-subset sequencing despite large depth.

This clonotype was obtained from a man in his thirties or forties in good health. Input material: naive CD4+ T cells sorted from blood. Stated subset: CD45RA+ positively selected. This chain connects TRBV19 to TRBJ1-3; perhaps TRBD1 as D (6 bases). The CDR3 loop is CASGGGSGTIHSGNTIYF. The CDR3 bases are TGTGCCAGTGGGGGTGGATCCGGGACAATCCACTCTGGAAACACCATATATTTT.